One sample yielded the 14 T cell receptor beta chains listed below, sequenced in a study of blood T cell repertoires in COVID-19. The repertoire was sequenced with immunoSEQ multiplex PCR; TCRdb's copy has only in-frame clones and lacks some. This sample has roughly 160,000 clones, with about 87% found just once. What was sequenced was peripheral blood. The receptors were gathered from a woman in her 70s with COVID-19, enrolled during active disease.

The chain employs TRBV2 and TRBJ1-4, with D hard to call. The length of the CDR3 is 13 residues. Germline CDR1 reads SNHLY; CDR2 reads FYNNEI. V lost 5 bases to trimming and J lost 8 bases, with 12 bases between them. The CDR3 nucleotides are TGTGCCAGCAGTTTAGGACTGGGGGAAAAACTGTTTTTT. Protein: CASSLGLGEKLFF.

This clone is a singleton in its sample. V usage is TRBV10-3 and J usage is TRBJ2-3, with 11 bases that match TRBD2. The CDR3 has 15 amino acids. J was trimmed by 5 bases and V by 7 bases; bases with no gene match: 8. Germline V gives CDR1 ENHRY, CDR2 SYGVKD. Written as DNA, the CDR3 is TGTGCCATCACAAACGGGCTAGCGGGGGGAGATACGCAGTATTTT. Encoded protein: CAITNGLAGGDTQYF.

The genes are TRBV27 and TRBJ2-1, with D perhaps TRBD2 (6 bases). The CDR3 length is 16 residues. V was cut by 3 bases and J by 0 bases, with 12 bases left in between. From germline, CDR1 is MNHEY and CDR2 SMNVEV (reference sequence). The CDR3: CASSFHGLPSYNEQFF. In nucleotides, the CDR3 is TGTGCCAGCAGTTTCCATGGACTACCCTCCTACAATGAGCAGTTCTTC.

The V and J genes are TRBV5-1 and TRBJ2-3, with D perhaps matching TRBD1 (6 bases). The CDR3 runs 14 residues. Trimming left V 2 bases short and J 0 bases short, with 7 bases between. The germline V gene has CDR1 SGHRS and CDR2 YFSETQ. The CDR3 loop reads CASSFGQSTDTQYF. CDR3 coding DNA: TGCGCCAGCAGCTTCGGACAGAGCACAGATACGCAGTATTTT.

The genes are TRBV18 and TRBJ2-3; D unclear. The CDR3 has 12 amino acids. CDR1 is KGHSH and CDR2 is LQKENI in the germline V gene. V lost 3 bases, J lost 4 bases, and 5 bases lay in between. The CDR3 region is CASSPGPDTQYF. The DNA for the CDR3 is TGTGCCAGCTCACCGGGCCCAGATACGCAGTATTTT.

The rearrangement joins TRBV7-9 to TRBJ1-4; D possibly corresponds to TRBD1 (5 bases). Germline CDR1 and CDR2: SEHNR and FQNEAQ (reference sequence). This CDR3 contains 12 residues. V was shortened by 5 bases and J by 7 bases, with 8 bases between the two germline ends. CDR3 DNA: TGTGCCAGCAGCCTCAGGGTTGAAAAACTGTTTTTT. It translates to CASSLRVEKLFF. The full variable domain, its missing parts supplied by reference TRBV7-9 and TRBJ1-4, is DTGVSQNPRHKITKRGQNVTFRCDPISEHNRLYWYRQTLGQGPEFLTYFQNEAQLEKSRLLSDRFSAERPKGSFSTLEIQRTEQGDSAMYLCASSLRVEKLFFGSGTQLSVL.

The chain links TRBV10-3 to TRBJ2-1, with 9 nucleotides matching TRBD2. The germline CDR1 and CDR2 sequences are ENHRY and SYGVKD. After removal of 4 bases from V and 7 bases from J, the junction contained 2 bases not matched to a gene. This CDR3 contains 13 residues. CDR3 in amino acids: CAISGTSGNEQFF. For the CDR3, the DNA is TGTGCCATCAGTGGCACTAGCGGGAATGAGCAGTTCTTC.

The rearrangement uses TRBV24-1 and TRBJ2-3, with 8 bases that match TRBD1. V shed 0 bases and J 6 bases; nucleotides not matched to a gene: 10. Germline lookup yields CDR1 KGHDR and CDR2 SFDVKD. There are 17 residues in the CDR3. The CDR3 region has the DNA TGTGCCACCAGTGATTTGTACAGGGGGTTCACTGCTGATACGCAGTATTTT. It encodes CATSDLYRGFTADTQYF.

The chain recombines TRBV30 with TRBJ1-1, with 9 bases lining up with TRBD1. This CDR3 is built from 15 residues. Per the germline V gene, CDR1 is GTSNPN and CDR2 is SVGIG (reference sequence). The junction had 9 bases not matched to a gene; V was cut back by 3 bases and J by 4 bases. CDR3 bases: TGTGCCTGGAGCGTTCACAGGGGGCCGGGCACTGAAGCTTTCTTT. Its protein product is CAWSVHRGPGTEAFF.

In nucleotides, the CDR3 is TGTGCCAGTAGTGCGGACAGGGGGCGATCTCTGTTTTTT. Residues: CASSADRGRSLFF. The chain has TRBV19 and TRBJ1-4, with 11 bases fitting TRBD1. The CDR3 runs to 13 residues. The germline CDR1 and CDR2 sequences are LNHDA and SQIVND (reference sequence). The trim removed 5 bases at V and 14 bases at J, leaving 7 bases unmatched.

The chain combines TRBV3-1 (or the pseudogene TRBV3-2) with TRBJ2-1; unclear D gene. From germline, CDR1 is LGHDT and CDR2 YNNKEL (reference sequence). Trimming shortened V by 3 bases and J by 0 bases, and 12 bases separated the two germline ends. The CDR3 loop spans 16 amino acids. CDR3 loop: CASSHSRRLSYNEQFF. The CDR3 DNA reads TGTGCCAGCAGCCATTCCAGGCGTCTCTCCTACAATGAGCAGTTCTTC.

The rearrangement joins TRBV9 to TRBJ2-2, with 9 bases fitting TRBD1. V was pared by 2 bases and J by 3 bases, with 11 bases of the junction left unmatched. The V gene's germline CDR1 is SGDLS and CDR2 YYNGEE. The CDR3 runs to 18 residues. The CDR3 DNA follows: TGTGCCAGCAGCGTCGGACAGGGGCGACAGGTCCACACCGGGGAGCTGTTTTTT. Protein product: CASSVGQGRQVHTGELFF.

The V call is TRBV7-9, the J call TRBJ1-1, with D unresolved. CDR3 length: 14 amino acids. Germline V gene data show CDR1 as SEHNR and CDR2 as FQNEAQ (reference sequence). Trimming shortened V by 1 base and J by 3 bases, and 9 bases separated the two germline ends. CDR3 amino acids: CASSLGARDTEAFF. The CDR3 coding sequence is TGTGCCAGCAGCTTAGGTGCCCGAGACACTGAAGCTTTCTTT.

In nucleotides, the CDR3 is TGTGCCAGCAGGGCCCGGACAGGCTCTATGAACACTGAAGCTTTCTTT. Protein sequence: CASRARTGSMNTEAFF. The V and J genes are TRBV5-4 and TRBJ1-1, with TRBD1 matching 7 bases. J gave up 0 bases and V 5 bases, and 10 bases lay outside the gene matches. Germline CDR1 reads SGHNT; CDR2 reads YYREEE (reference sequence). This CDR3 has 16 amino acids.